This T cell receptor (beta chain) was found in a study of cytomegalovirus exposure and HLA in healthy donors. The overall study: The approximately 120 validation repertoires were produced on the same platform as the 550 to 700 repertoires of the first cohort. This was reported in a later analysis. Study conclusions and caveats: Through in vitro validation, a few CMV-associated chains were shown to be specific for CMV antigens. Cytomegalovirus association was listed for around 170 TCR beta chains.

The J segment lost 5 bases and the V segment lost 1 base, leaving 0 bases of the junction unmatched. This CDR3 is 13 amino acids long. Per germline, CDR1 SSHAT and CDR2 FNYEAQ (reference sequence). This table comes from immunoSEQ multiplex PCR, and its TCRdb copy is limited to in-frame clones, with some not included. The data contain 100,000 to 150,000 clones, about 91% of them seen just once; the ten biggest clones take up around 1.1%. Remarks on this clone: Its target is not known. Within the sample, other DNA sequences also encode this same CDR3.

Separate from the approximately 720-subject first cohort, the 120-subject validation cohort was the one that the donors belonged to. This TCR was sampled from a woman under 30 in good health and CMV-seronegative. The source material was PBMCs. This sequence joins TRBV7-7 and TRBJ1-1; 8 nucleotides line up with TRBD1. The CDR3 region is CASSLDRGTEAFF. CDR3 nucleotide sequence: TGTGCCAGCAGCTTAGACAGGGGGACTGAAGCTTTCTTT.